The rows below give T cell receptor beta chains drawn from one sample of a study of T cells in Graves' hyperthyroidism and ophthalmopathy. One entry per CDR3 protein results from TCRdb running MiXCR on the multiplex PCR reads. This sample has over 650,000 distinct CDR3 sequences; 16% occur once, and the top ten carry around 7.7%. Sequencing was done on a sample of blood. All receptors derive from a man between 18 and 29 years old with Graves' hyperthyroidism. Both conserved end residues are part of each CDR3. The order of the fields is clone size, CDR3 length, J gene, D gene, V gene, CDR3 DNA, CDR3 protein. A D gene is named only where the DNA matches it firmly. Clone size appears in some rows only: once, few, many, or a class for an expanded clone.

clone_size: few; cdr3_length: 15; j_call: TRBJ1-2; d_call: -; v_call: TRBV20-1; cdr3_nt: TGCAGTGCTAGACCACCGGGGGGCGGGAACTATGGCTACACCTTC; cdr3_aa: CSARPPGGGNYGYTF
clone_size: many; cdr3_length: 23; j_call: TRBJ2-1; d_call: -; v_call: TRBV28; cdr3_nt: TGTGCCAGCAGTTTTCGGACAGGGGCATACCAAATTGGATTAGCGGGAAATGGCAATGAGCAGTTCTTC; cdr3_aa: CASSFRTGAYQIGLAGNGNEQFF
clone_size: few; cdr3_length: 14; j_call: TRBJ1-2; d_call: -; v_call: TRBV28; cdr3_nt: TGTGCCAGCAGTCCGGGGGGTAGTTTAGAGGGCTACACCTTC; cdr3_aa: CASSPGGSLEGYTF
clone_size: many; cdr3_length: 16; j_call: TRBJ2-7; d_call: TRBD2; v_call: TRBV28; cdr3_nt: TGTGCCAGCAGTTTAGGTCTAGCGGGTAACTCCTACGAGCAGTACTTC; cdr3_aa: CASSLGLAGNSYEQYF
clone_size: many; cdr3_length: 14; j_call: TRBJ2-3; d_call: -; v_call: TRBV29-1; cdr3_nt: TGCAGCGTGAGAGGGACACCTAGCACAGATACGCAGTATTTT; cdr3_aa: CSVRGTPSTDTQYF
clone_size: -; cdr3_length: 15; j_call: TRBJ1-5; d_call: -; v_call: TRBV5-1; cdr3_nt: TGCGCCAGCAGCTTGGACCCAGGGCCGGATCAGCCCCAGCATTTT; cdr3_aa: CASSLDPGPDQPQHF
clone_size: once; cdr3_length: 17; j_call: TRBJ1-1; d_call: -; v_call: TRBV7-2; cdr3_nt: TGTGCCAGCAGCCAAGAAGGGTGGCCCAACTCGAACACTGAAGCTTTCTTT; cdr3_aa: CASSQEGWPNSNTEAFF
clone_size: many; cdr3_length: 14; j_call: TRBJ2-7; d_call: TRBD1; v_call: TRBV28; cdr3_nt: TGTGCCAGCAGATCGGACAGGTTGGGCCACGAGCAGTACTTC; cdr3_aa: CASRSDRLGHEQYF
clone_size: few; cdr3_length: 15; j_call: TRBJ2-1; d_call: TRBD1; v_call: TRBV6-1; cdr3_nt: TGTGCCAGCAGGCTCACCGGGACAGGGGGAAGTGAGCAGTTCTTC; cdr3_aa: CASRLTGTGGSEQFF
clone_size: -; cdr3_length: 16; j_call: TRBJ2-1; d_call: -; v_call: TRBV20-1; cdr3_nt: TGCAGTGCTAGAGATCTGGGTAGCGGAGTCTACAATGAGCAGTTCTTC; cdr3_aa: CSARDLGSGVYNEQFF
clone_size: few; cdr3_length: 16; j_call: TRBJ2-7; d_call: TRBD2; v_call: TRBV11-2; cdr3_nt: TGTGCCAGCAGCTTGACTAGCGGGCAGAGCTCCTACGAGCAGTACTTC; cdr3_aa: CASSLTSGQSSYEQYF
clone_size: -; cdr3_length: 15; j_call: TRBJ1-5; d_call: -; v_call: TRBV12-3/TRBV12-4; cdr3_nt: TGTGCCAGCAGTCTGCAGGGTCGTAGCAATCAGCCCCAGCATTTT; cdr3_aa: CASSLQGRSNQPQHF
clone_size: many; cdr3_length: 16; j_call: TRBJ2-6; d_call: -; v_call: TRBV28; cdr3_nt: TGTGCCAGCAGTCCCCTTTACGGAACAGGGGCCAACGTCCTGACTTTC; cdr3_aa: CASSPLYGTGANVLTF
clone_size: few; cdr3_length: 14; j_call: TRBJ1-6; d_call: TRBD1; v_call: TRBV5-1; cdr3_nt: TGCGCCAGCACCTTGGGGACAGGGGCCTCACCCCTCCACTTT; cdr3_aa: CASTLGTGASPLHF
clone_size: many; cdr3_length: 14; j_call: TRBJ1-2; d_call: TRBD1; v_call: TRBV10-3; cdr3_nt: TGTGCCATCAAGCTACAGGGGGCAGGGGATGGCTACACCTTC; cdr3_aa: CAIKLQGAGDGYTF
clone_size: -; cdr3_length: 14; j_call: TRBJ2-3; d_call: TRBD2; v_call: TRBV4-1; cdr3_nt: TGCGCCAGCAGCCCCCGGGAGGCGGGAGATACGCAGTATTTT; cdr3_aa: CASSPREAGDTQYF
clone_size: -; cdr3_length: 13; j_call: TRBJ1-5; d_call: -; v_call: TRBV19; cdr3_nt: TGTGCCAGTAGTATCGCCGAGGATCAGCCCCAGCATTTT; cdr3_aa: CASSIAEDQPQHF
clone_size: many; cdr3_length: 14; j_call: TRBJ2-1; d_call: -; v_call: TRBV20-1; cdr3_nt: TGCAGTGTTAGTGGTGGGGTAGCGACCAATGAGCAGTTCTTC; cdr3_aa: CSVSGGVATNEQFF
clone_size: -; cdr3_length: 11; j_call: TRBJ2-3; d_call: -; v_call: TRBV29-1; cdr3_nt: TGCAGCGTTTCTCCCGCGGATACGCAGTATTTT; cdr3_aa: CSVSPADTQYF